This paragraph covers one TCR beta chain sequence. These data are taken from a study of T cell clones after liver transplantation. Overall study context: Third-party-reactive TCRbeta sequences from pre-transplant mixed lymphocyte reactions served as antigen-independent comparators.

V was pared by 0 bases and J by 2 bases, with 10 bases between. CDR3 length: 15 residues. Germline CDR1 reads SGHDN; CDR2 reads FVKESK. Sequencing was performed with immunoSEQ multiplex PCR; in TCRdb, only in-frame clones are kept and a portion is missing. This table holds 90,000 to 120,000 clones, approximately 78% found once. This sequence was found in a human donor who received a liver transplant. The rearrangement uses TRBV14 and TRBJ1-2; D is unclear. The sample consisted of CD4+ T cells from blood, taken before liver transplant. The chain's CDR3 is CASSQDYGANYGYTF. Here the CDR3 DNA reads TGTGCCAGCAGCCAAGATTACGGCGCGAACTATGGCTACACCTTC.